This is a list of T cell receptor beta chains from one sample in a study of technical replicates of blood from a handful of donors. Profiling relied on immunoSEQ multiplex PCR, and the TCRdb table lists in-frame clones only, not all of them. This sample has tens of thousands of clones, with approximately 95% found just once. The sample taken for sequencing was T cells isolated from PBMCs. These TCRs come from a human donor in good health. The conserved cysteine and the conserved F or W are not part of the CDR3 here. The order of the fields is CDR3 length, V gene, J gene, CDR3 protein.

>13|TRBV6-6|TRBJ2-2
ASRRQVGDTGELF
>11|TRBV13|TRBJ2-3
ASSPQGRDTQY
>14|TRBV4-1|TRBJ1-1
ASSQSGRDMNTEAF
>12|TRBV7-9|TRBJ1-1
ASSLAHRGPEAF
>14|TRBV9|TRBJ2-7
ASSDTQTGGFYEQY
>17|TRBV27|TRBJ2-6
ASSLLPGGRLAGANVLT
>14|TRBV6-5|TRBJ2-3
ASSSQLAASTDTQY
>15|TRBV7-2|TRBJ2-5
ASSRYAARGSQETQY
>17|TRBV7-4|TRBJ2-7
ASSFPLDRGPQSSYEQY
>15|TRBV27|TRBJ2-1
ASSSPRLAGDVNEQF
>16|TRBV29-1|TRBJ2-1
SVTVLAGDHNYYNEQF
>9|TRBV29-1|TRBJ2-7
SIHRAGEQY